These 15 T cell receptor beta chains originate from one sample sequenced in a study of response to subunit inactivated influenza vaccine. TCRdb itself ran the RT-PCR reads through MiXCR, one entry per CDR3 protein. The sample has around 200,000 distinct CDR3 sequences; around a tenth are singletons. This specimen was non-naive T cells sorted from PBMCs, taken on the day of vaccination. The receptors come from a man aged 50-59 years who received an inactivated influenza vaccine.

The sample holds a few counts of this clonotype. The V gene is TRBV5-1, the J gene TRBJ1-6; TRBD1 might be the D (6 bases). Trimming pared 0 bases from V and 14 bases from J, leaving 18 bases between. Germline V lookup: CDR1 SGHRS, CDR2 YFSETQ. The CDR3 has 15 amino acids. DNA for the CDR3: TGCGCCAGCAGCTTGGACCTCGTAGGGGGTAAGGCCCTCCACTTT. This gives the protein CASSLDLVGGKALHF.

This clonotype has a handful of counts. V is TRBV3-1 and J is TRBJ2-1, with D perhaps TRBD1 or TRBD2 (5 bases each). The V end was cut by 0 bases, the J end by 8 bases, with 14 bases between. CDR1 is LGHDT, CDR2 YNNKEL, per germline (reference sequence). The length of the CDR3 is 15 residues. Written as DNA, the CDR3 is TGTGCCAGCAGCCAAGATAATGTTCGGGGACATGAGCAGTTCTTC. It encodes CASSQDNVRGHEQFF.

The sample holds a few counts of this clonotype. The gene calls are TRBV6-1 and TRBJ2-1; the match to TRBD1 covers 8 bases. J was trimmed by 7 bases and V by 10 bases; bases with no gene match: 12. The germline V gene encodes CDR1 MNHNS and CDR2 SASEGT. This CDR3 spans 14 amino acids. The CDR3 nucleotides read TGTGCCACCACACCGGGACAGGAATTAAATGAGCAGTTCTTC. Its translation is CATTPGQELNEQFF.

This clonotype was seen a handful of times. The chain couples TRBV29-1 to TRBJ2-1, with TRBD2 matching 12 bases. V dropped 4 bases and J dropped 1; count of bases not matched to a gene: 5. This CDR3 comprises 16 residues. Germline CDR1 and CDR2: SQVTM and ANQGSEA. CDR3 residues: CSVVLAGGRSYNEQFF. The CDR3, as DNA: TGCAGCGTTGTTCTAGCGGGAGGGAGGTCCTACAATGAGCAGTTCTTC.

There are a few counts of this clonotype. V gene TRBV4-3 combines with J gene TRBJ1-5, with D possibly being TRBD1 (5 bases). V gave up 3 bases and J gave up 4 bases, with 16 bases separating them. This CDR3 has 16 amino acids. Germline V gene sequence: CDR1 LGHNA, CDR2 YSLEER. DNA of the CDR3: TGCGCCAGCAGCCAGGAAGCCCAGGGAAGGAATCAGCCCCAGCATTTT. Encoded protein: CASSQEAQGRNQPQHF.

The chain uses TRBV6-5 and TRBJ2-5; D is uncertain. V was shortened by 0 bases and J by 5 bases, with 7 bases between the two germline ends. In germline, CDR1 is MNHEY, CDR2 SVGAGI. CDR3 length: 13 amino acids. The DNA of the CDR3 is TGTGCCAGCAGTTACTCGATTATCGAGACCCAGTACTTC. Translated, it gives CASSYSIIETQYF.

The CDR3 bases are TGTGCCAGCTCACCGTTCGGGGGCGTTAAGAACACTGAAGCTTTCTTT. Translating it yields CASSPFGGVKNTEAFF. J is TRBJ1-1 and V is TRBV18; D is perhaps TRBD1 (6 bases). The V end lost 3 bases, the J end lost 1 base, and 15 bases lay between the germline ends. In germline, CDR1 is KGHSH, CDR2 LQKENI. The CDR3 runs 16 residues.

This clonotype was seen more than once but under ten times. This chain connects TRBV30 to TRBJ1-1; D gene ambiguous. V dropped 3 bases and J dropped 6 bases, with 20 bases sitting between them. CDR1 GTSNPN and CDR2 SVGIG come from the germline V gene (reference sequence). The CDR3 runs to 15 residues. The chain's CDR3 is CAWREPLLLVSEAFF. The CDR3 bases are TGTGCCTGGAGGGAGCCGCTATTATTGGTGTCTGAAGCTTTCTTT.

The rearrangement links TRBV28 to TRBJ1-2; TRBD1 matches 7 bases. V was clipped by 5 bases and J by 8 bases; unmatched bases: 11. Germline-derived CDR1 and CDR2 are MDHEN and SYDVKM. CDR3 size: 14 residues. CDR3: CASSDTTGLKGYTF. The CDR3 bases are TGTGCCAGCAGTGACACGACAGGGTTGAAAGGCTACACCTTC.

This clonotype was seen just once. The chain is built from TRBV7-2 and TRBJ2-1; 9 bases fit TRBD2. The V and J ends lost 1 base and 6 bases, in that order; junction bases with no gene match: 10. This CDR3 contains 17 residues. Germline CDR1 and CDR2: SGHTA and FQGNSA. CDR3 in amino acids: CASSLVGASGISNEQFF. The DNA of the CDR3 is TGTGCCAGCAGCTTAGTGGGGGCTAGCGGGATTAGCAATGAGCAGTTCTTC.

This clonotype was seen only a few times. The chain recombines TRBV2 with TRBJ1-4; D ambiguous. CDR1 is SNHLY, CDR2 FYNNEI, per germline. The CDR3 runs 13 residues. Deletions cut 5 bases from V and 5 bases from J, with 9 bases between. CDR3 loop: CASSYKPNEKLFF. The CDR3 DNA reads TGTGCCAGCAGTTACAAACCAAATGAAAAACTGTTTTTT.

The rearrangement links TRBV18 to TRBJ2-5, with D uncertain. V was cut by 3 bases and J by 7 bases, with 12 bases left in between. This CDR3 spans 13 amino acids. Germline CDR1 reads KGHSH; CDR2 reads LQKENI. The CDR3 DNA reads TGTGCCAGCTCACCTAAGACGTCGGCGACCCAGTACTTC. Its translation: CASSPKTSATQYF.

V is TRBV6-1 and J is TRBJ2-7, with 7 positions matching TRBD2. The germline V gene has CDR1 MNHNS and CDR2 SASEGT. This CDR3 has 14 amino acids. V was clipped by 6 bases and J by 6 bases; unmatched bases: 11. DNA of the CDR3: TGTGCCAGCAGATGGGGCGGGAGAGGCGGCGAGCAGTACTTC. Protein product: CASRWGGRGGEQYF.

The V call is TRBV4-1, the J call TRBJ1-2; no clear D. Deletions cut 1 base from V and 7 bases from J, with 13 bases between. There are 14 residues in the CDR3. CDR1 is MGHRA, CDR2 YSYEKL, per germline. CDR3 sequence (DNA): TGCGCCAGCAGCCAAGGGCAGGAAGCGGGTGGCTACACCTTC. Its protein is CASSQGQEAGGYTF.

At least ten counts were recorded for this clonotype. The rearrangement links TRBV12-3 or TRBV12-4 to TRBJ1-1; 11 bases agree with TRBD1. J lost 5 bases, V lost 10 bases, and 6 bases had no gene match. This CDR3 is built from 13 residues. The CDR3 nucleotides are TGTGCCACCCGGACAGGGGGCTGGACTGAAGCTTTCTTT. It translates to CATRTGGWTEAFF.